This T cell receptor beta chain was captured in a study of neurological immune-mediated disorders. MiXCR, run by TCRdb on the 5' RACE reads, gives a single entry per CDR3 protein. The sample lists more than 75,000 distinct CDR3 sequences, around 10% seen once, with 1.8% in the top ten. The CDR3 contains 16 residues. V dropped 5 bases and J dropped 2; count of bases not matched to a gene: 8. The germline V gene encodes CDR1 SNHLY and CDR2 FYNNEI. This clonotype was seen at least ten times. Antigen: not known. General observations from the study: Multiple sclerosis, the disease with the least TCR clonal expansion, fell below healthy controls, whereas HTLV-1-associated myelopathy showed the most.

The sample taken for sequencing was PBMCs. J is TRBJ2-7 and V is TRBV2; 11 nucleotides agree with TRBD2. The TCR sequence derives from a man aged 40-49 years in good health. This CDR3 is CASSHPTSGETYEQYF. In nucleotides, the CDR3 is TGTGCCAGCAGTCACCCGACTAGCGGGGAAACCTACGAGCAGTACTTC.